This TCR beta chain was captured by sequencing in a study of OX40 agonist ivuxolimab in advanced cancers. Turning to the study itself: Patients receiving dose escalation had hepatocellular carcinoma, melanoma, renal cell or head and neck cancer. Aged about 23 to 90 with a mean of about 63 years, they were around 83% male.

Study-wide points: The investigators did not determine what antigen specificity the expanded peripheral T cells had.

Any history of autoimmune disease or systemic immunosuppression disqualified patients. The CDR3 has 13 residues. In germline, CDR1 is GTSNPN, CDR2 SVGIG (reference sequence). The V segment lost 5 bases and the J segment 2 bases; nucleotides outside the gene matches: 5. As regards this clone: Its target is not known.

This table comes from immunoSEQ multiplex PCR, and its TCRdb copy is limited to in-frame clones, with some not included. In the table there are more than 65,000 clones, 85% of which are singletons. The chain combines TRBV30 with TRBJ1-2; 7 bases agree with TRBD1. The source was CD4+ or CD8+ T cells sorted from blood, collected in a trial of the OX40 agonist ivuxolimab. This TCR was sampled from an adult with an advanced solid tumor such as melanoma, head and neck, liver or kidney cancer. The CDR3 nucleotides are TGTGCCTGGGCCCTGACAGGGAACTATGGCTACACCTTC. The encoded protein is CAWALTGNYGYTF.